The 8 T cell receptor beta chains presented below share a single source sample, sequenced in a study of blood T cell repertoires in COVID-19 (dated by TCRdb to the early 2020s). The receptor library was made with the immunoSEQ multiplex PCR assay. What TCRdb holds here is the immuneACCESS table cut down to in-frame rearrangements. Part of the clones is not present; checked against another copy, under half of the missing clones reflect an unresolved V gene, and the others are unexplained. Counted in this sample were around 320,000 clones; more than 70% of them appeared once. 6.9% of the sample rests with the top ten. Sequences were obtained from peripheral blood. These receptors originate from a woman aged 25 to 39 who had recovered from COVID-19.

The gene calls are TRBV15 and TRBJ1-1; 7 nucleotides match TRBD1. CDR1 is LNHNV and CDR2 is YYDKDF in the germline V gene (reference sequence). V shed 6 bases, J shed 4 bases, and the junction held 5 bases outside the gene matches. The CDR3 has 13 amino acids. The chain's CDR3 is CATRLGTATEAFF. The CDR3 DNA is TGTGCCACCAGGTTAGGGACAGCCACTGAAGCTTTCTTT.

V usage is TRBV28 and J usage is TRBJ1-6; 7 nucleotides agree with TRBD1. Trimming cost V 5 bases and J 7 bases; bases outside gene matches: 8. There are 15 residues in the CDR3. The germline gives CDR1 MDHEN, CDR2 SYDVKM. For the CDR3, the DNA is TGTGCCAGCAGTAGCACCGGGACAGCCAATTCACCCCTCCACTTT. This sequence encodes CASSSTGTANSPLHF.

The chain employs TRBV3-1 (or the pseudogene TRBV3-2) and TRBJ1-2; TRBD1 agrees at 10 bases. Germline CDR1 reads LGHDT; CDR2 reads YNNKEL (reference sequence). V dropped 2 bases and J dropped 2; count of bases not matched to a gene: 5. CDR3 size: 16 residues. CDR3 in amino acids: CASSQISGQGNYGYTF. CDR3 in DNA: TGTGCCAGCAGCCAAATCTCGGGACAGGGGAACTATGGCTACACCTTC.

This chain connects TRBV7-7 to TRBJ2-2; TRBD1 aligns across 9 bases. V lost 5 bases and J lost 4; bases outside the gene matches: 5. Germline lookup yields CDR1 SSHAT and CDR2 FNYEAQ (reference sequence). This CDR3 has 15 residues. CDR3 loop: CASSPGTGSTGELFF. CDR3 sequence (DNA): TGTGCCAGCAGCCCCGGGACAGGGTCCACCGGGGAGCTGTTTTTT.

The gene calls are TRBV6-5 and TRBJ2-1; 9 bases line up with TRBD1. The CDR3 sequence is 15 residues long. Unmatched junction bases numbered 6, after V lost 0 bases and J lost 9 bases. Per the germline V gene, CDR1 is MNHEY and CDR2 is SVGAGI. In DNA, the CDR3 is TGTGCCAGCAGTTACTCGGGACAGGGTTCGGTTGAGCAGTTCTTC. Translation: CASSYSGQGSVEQFF.

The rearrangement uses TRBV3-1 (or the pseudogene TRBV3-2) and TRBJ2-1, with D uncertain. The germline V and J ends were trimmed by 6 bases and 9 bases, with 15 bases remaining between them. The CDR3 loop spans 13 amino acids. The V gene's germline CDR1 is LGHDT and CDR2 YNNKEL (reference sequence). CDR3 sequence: CASRPLRSGEQFF. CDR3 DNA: TGTGCCAGCAGACCCCTACGGTCGGGTGAGCAGTTCTTC.

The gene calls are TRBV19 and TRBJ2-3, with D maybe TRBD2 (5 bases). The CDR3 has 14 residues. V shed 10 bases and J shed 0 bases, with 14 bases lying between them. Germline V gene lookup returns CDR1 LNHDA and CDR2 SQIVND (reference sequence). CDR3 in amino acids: CATSPSGSTDTQYF. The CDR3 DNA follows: TGTGCCACCTCCCCCTCGGGGAGCACAGATACGCAGTATTTT.

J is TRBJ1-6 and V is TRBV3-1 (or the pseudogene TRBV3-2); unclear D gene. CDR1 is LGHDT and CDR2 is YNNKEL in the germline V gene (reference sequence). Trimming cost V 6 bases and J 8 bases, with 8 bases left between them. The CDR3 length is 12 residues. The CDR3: CASRLSDSPLHF. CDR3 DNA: TGTGCCAGCAGGCTTAGTGATTCACCCCTCCACTTT.